The present T cell receptor delta chain was sequenced within a study of Vδ1+ human thymocytes. Study observations and caveats: Thymic delta-chain repertoires held around 20% Vdelta2 sequences and few Vdelta3, despite high sort purity. Thymic TRG and TRD repertoires appeared highly polyclonal, with Gaussian CDR3 length distributions.

This CDR3 is 15 amino acids long. Trimming stripped 3 bases from V and 4 bases from J, with 14 bases between. From germline, CDR1 is GEAIGNYY and CDR2 EKD. As concerns this clone: Its antigen is undetermined.

Extracted RNA was reverse transcribed into cDNA. Multiplex PCR used pooled V-gene forward primers and a constant-region reverse primer to amplify CDR3s. TCRdb re-called the multiplex PCR reads using CATT. The table records 45,000 to 60,000 delta-chain clones, about 15% of them present only once. Source material: Vdelta1+ gamma-delta thymocytes from the thymus. Subset in this sample: FACS-sorted CD3+ TCRalphabeta- TCRVdelta1+ TCRVdelta2- thymocytes. V is TRDV2 and J is TRDJ2, with a tentative D call TRDD3 (5 bases). The clonotype comes from a girl under three years old who had congenital heart surgery. CDR3 sequence reads: CACDLGTQPTAQLFF. The CDR3 DNA reads as TGTGCCTGTGACTTGGGGACTCAACCGACAGCACAACTCTTCTTT.